In this sample, the clone carrying this T cell receptor (beta chain) turned up many times. This specimen belongs to a study of T cells after yellow fever vaccination. Trimming left V 5 bases short and J 1 base short, with 7 bases between. CDR3 size: 13 residues. Each CDR3 protein gets one entry after TCRdb re-called the 5' RACE reads with MiXCR. The sample holds hundreds of thousands of distinct CDR3 sequences; about 9.9% are singletons and the top ten take around 18%. The receptor comes from a young man who received the YFV17D yellow fever vaccine. The rearrangement joins TRBV12-3 or TRBV12-4 to TRBJ2-3; D not certain. Sequencing used PBMCs, obtained on the day of the first yellow fever vaccination. The DNA for the CDR3 is TGTGCCAGCAGTACCGACCGCACAGATACGCAGTATTTT. Amino acid sequence: CASSTDRTDTQYF.